This T cell receptor (beta chain) was recovered during a study of blood T cell repertoires in COVID-19. The J segment lost 4 bases and the V segment lost 3 bases, leaving 2 bases of the junction unmatched. Germline CDR1 reads MGHDK; CDR2 reads SYGVNS. CDR3 length: 14 residues. While infection was still active, Seattle patients were enrolled and then followed longitudinally. Profiled with immunoSEQ multiplex PCR; TCRdb holds only in-frame clones, not every one. The data contain around 360,000 clones, approximately 87% of them singletons. The receptor was isolated from a young woman with COVID-19, enrolled during active disease. The chain combines TRBV25-1 with TRBJ2-7; 11 bases agree with TRBD1. Material for sequencing was peripheral blood. The CDR3 loop is CASSDRDRGYEQYF. CDR3 in DNA: TGTGCCAGCAGTGACCGGGACAGGGGGTACGAGCAGTACTTC.